This T cell receptor beta chain is drawn from a study of tumor and adjacent non-tumor tissue in lung cancer. The overall study: The patients, roughly eleven men and about 5 women, were about 31 to 80 with stage I to III disease.

RNA was extracted from bulk tissue without any cell sorting. Distant lung tissue was collected more than 3 cm away from the tumor edge. The CDR3 loop spans 14 amino acids. In germline, CDR1 is DFQATT, CDR2 SNEGSKA (reference sequence). Trimming removed 3 bases from V and 7 bases from J; junction bases left unmatched: 11. TCRbeta libraries were built with three rounds of nested PCR, modified from ARM-PCR. MiXCR, run by TCRdb on the multiplex PCR reads, gives a single entry per CDR3 protein. The top ten clones hold roughly 19% of a sample with some 100,000 distinct CDR3 sequences, more than 55% of them seen once.

The specimen sequenced was distant non-tumor lung tissue. This receptor was identified in a man aged 30 to 39 with non-small cell lung cancer. This chain uses TRBV20-1 with TRBJ2-7; TRBD2 matches at 8 bases. The CDR3 here is CSARGSGGRYEQYF. CDR3 DNA sequence: TGCAGTGCTAGGGGTTCGGGGGGGCGGTATGAGCAGTACTTC.